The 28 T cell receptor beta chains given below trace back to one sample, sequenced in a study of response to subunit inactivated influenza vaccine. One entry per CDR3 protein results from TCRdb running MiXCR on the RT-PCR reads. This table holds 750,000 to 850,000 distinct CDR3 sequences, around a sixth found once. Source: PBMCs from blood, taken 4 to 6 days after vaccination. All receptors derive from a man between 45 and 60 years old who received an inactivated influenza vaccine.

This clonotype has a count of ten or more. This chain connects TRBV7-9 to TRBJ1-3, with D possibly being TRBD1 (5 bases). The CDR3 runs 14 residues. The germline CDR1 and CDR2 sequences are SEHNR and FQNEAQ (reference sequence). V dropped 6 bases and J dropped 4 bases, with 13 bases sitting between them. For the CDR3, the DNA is TGTGCCAGCAGTACGGGGACGGCCGGAAACACCATATATTTT. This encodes CASSTGTAGNTIYF.

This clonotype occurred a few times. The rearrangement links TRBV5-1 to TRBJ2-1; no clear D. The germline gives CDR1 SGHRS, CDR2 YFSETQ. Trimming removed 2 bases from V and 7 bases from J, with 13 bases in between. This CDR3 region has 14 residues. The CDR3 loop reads CASSLLENFNEQFF. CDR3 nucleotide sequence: TGCGCCAGCAGCTTATTAGAGAATTTTAATGAGCAGTTCTTC. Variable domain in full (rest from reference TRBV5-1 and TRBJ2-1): KAGVTQTPRYLIKTRGQQVTLSCSPISGHRSVSWYQQTPGQGLQFLFEYFSETQRNKGNFPGRFSGRQFSNSRSEMNVSTLELGDSALYLCASSLLENFNEQFFGPGTRLTVL.

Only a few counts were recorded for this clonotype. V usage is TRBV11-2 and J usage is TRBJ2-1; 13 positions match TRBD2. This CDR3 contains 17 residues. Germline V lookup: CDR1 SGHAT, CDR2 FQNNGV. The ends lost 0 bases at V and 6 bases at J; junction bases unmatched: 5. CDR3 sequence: CASSLDLTSGGPNEQFF. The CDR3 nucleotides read TGTGCCAGCAGCTTAGATCTGACTAGCGGGGGGCCCAATGAGCAGTTCTTC.

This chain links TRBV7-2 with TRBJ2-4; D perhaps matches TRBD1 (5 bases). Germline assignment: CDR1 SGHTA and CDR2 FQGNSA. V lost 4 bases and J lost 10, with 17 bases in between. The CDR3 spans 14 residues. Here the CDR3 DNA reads TGTGCCAGCAGCTCCACCAGCCGCAGGGCTATTCAGTACTTC. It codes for CASSSTSRRAIQYF.

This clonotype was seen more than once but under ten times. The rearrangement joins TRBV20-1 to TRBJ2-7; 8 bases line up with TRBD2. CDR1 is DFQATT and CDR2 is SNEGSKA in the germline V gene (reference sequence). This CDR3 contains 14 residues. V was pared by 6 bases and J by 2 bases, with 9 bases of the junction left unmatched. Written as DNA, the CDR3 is TGCAGTGCCCCACTAGCGGTTGCCACCTACGAGCAGTACTTC. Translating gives CSAPLAVATYEQYF.

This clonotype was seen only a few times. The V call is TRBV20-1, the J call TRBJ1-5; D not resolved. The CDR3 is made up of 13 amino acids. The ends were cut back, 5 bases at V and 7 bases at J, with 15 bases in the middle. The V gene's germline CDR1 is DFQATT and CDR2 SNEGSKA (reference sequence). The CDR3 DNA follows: TGCAGTGCTGACCTAGGGCGATACCAGCCCCAGCATTTT. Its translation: CSADLGRYQPQHF.

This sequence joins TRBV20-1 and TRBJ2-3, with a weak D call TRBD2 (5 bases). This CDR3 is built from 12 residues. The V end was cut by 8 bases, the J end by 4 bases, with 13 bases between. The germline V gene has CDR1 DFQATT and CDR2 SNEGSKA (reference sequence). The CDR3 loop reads CSPAGESDTQYF. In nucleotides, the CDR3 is TGCAGTCCCGCCGGGGAATCAGATACGCAGTATTTT.

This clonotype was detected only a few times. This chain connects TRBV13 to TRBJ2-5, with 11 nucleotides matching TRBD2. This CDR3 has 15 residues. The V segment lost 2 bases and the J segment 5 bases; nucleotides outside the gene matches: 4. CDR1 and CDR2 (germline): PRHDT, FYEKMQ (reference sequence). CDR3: CASSLRLAGLETQYF. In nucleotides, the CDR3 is TGTGCCAGCAGCTTAAGACTAGCGGGGCTGGAGACCCAGTACTTC.

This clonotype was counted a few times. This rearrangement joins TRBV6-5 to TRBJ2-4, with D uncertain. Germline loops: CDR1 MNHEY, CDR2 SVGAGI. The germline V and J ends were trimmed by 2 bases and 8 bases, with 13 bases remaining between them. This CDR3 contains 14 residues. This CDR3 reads CASSYSSRRDIQYF. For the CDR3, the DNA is TGTGCCAGCAGTTACAGTTCCCGGAGAGACATTCAGTACTTC.

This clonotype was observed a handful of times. The CDR3 sequence is CASSLFREKNTIYF. The DNA of the CDR3 is TGTGCCAGCAGCTTATTTAGGGAAAAAAACACCATATATTTT. V usage is TRBV11-2 and J usage is TRBJ1-3; D is ambiguous. V lost 2 bases to trimming and J lost 6 bases, with 11 bases between them. CDR1 is SGHAT and CDR2 is FQNNGV in the germline V gene. This CDR3 has 14 amino acids.

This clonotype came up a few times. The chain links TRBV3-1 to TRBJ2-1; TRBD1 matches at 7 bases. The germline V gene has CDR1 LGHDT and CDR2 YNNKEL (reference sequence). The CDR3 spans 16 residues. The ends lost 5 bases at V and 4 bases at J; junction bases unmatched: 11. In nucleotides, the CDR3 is TGTGCCAGCAGCACCTCGACAGGGTCGGGGTACAATGAGCAGTTCTTC. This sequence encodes CASSTSTGSGYNEQFF.

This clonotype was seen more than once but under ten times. The CDR3 sequence: CSVTTGDSNYGYTF. CDR3 DNA sequence: TGCAGCGTGACAACCGGGGATTCTAACTATGGCTACACCTTC. The rearrangement uses TRBV29-1 and TRBJ1-2; D not certain. V lost 6 bases, J lost 0 bases, and 14 bases lay in between. The CDR3 totals 14 residues. Germline assignment: CDR1 SQVTM and CDR2 ANQGSEA.

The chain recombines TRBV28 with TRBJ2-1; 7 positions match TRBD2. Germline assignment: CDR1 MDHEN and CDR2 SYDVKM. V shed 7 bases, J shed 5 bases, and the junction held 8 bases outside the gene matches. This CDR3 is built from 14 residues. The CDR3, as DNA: TGTGCCAGCACTAGCGGACCGACCCACAATGAGCAGTTCTTC. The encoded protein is CASTSGPTHNEQFF.

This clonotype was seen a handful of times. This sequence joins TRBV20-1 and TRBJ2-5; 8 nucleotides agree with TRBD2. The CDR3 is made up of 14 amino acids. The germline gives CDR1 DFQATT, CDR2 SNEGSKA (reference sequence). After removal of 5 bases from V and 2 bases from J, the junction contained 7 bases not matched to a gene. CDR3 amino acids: CSAPGPGGQETQYF. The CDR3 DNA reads TGCAGTGCTCCCGGTCCGGGAGGGCAAGAGACCCAGTACTTC.

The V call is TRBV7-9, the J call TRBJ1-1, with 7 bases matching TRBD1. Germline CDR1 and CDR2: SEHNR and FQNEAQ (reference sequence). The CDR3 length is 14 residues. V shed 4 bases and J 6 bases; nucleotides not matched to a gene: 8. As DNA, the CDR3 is TGTGCCAGCAGCTCATCGCAACAGGGGTCTGAAGCTTTCTTT. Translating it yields CASSSSQQGSEAFF.

The CDR3 protein is CASSPFGGSSYNEQFF. Written as DNA, the CDR3 is TGTGCCAGCAGCCCATTTGGCGGGAGCTCCTACAATGAGCAGTTCTTC. The J gene is TRBJ2-1, the V gene TRBV3-1, with 7 positions matching TRBD2. CDR1 is LGHDT and CDR2 is YNNKEL in the germline V gene (reference sequence). The CDR3 covers 16 residues. Unmatched junction bases numbered 6, after V lost 4 bases and J lost 0 bases.

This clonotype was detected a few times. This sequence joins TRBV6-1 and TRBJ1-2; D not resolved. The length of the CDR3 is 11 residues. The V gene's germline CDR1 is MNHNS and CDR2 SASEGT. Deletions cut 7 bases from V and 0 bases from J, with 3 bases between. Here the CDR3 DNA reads TGTGCCAGCACGGCTAACTATGGCTACACCTTC. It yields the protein CASTANYGYTF.

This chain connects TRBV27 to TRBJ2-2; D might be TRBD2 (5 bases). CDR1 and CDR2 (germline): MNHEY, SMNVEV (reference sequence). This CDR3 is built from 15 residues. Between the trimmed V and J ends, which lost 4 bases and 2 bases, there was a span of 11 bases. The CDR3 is CASSSSSFNTGELFF. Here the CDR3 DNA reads TGTGCCAGCAGTTCTAGCAGCTTTAACACCGGGGAGCTGTTTTTT.

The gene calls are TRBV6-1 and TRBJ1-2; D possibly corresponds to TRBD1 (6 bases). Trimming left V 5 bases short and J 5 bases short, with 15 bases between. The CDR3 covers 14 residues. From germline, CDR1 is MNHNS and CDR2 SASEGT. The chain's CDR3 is CASSTDTGRYGYTF. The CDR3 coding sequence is TGTGCCAGCAGTACGGATACAGGGCGTTATGGCTACACCTTC.

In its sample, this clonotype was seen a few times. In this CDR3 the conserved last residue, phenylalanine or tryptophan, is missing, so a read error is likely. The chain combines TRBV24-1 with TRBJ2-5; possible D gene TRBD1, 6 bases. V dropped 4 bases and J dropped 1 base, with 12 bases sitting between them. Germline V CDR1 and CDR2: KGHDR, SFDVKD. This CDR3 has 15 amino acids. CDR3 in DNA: TGTGCCACCAGTGACCAAGGGGGTTCCCAAGAGACCCAGTACCTC. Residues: CATSDQGGSQETQYL.

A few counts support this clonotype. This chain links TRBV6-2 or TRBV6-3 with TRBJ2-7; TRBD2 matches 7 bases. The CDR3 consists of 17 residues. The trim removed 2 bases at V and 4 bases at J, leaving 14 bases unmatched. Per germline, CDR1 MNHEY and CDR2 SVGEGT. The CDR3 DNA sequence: TGTGCCAGCAGTTACCCCCTCTTGGGGGGGGGTTTATACGAGCAGTACTTC. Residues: CASSYPLLGGGLYEQYF.

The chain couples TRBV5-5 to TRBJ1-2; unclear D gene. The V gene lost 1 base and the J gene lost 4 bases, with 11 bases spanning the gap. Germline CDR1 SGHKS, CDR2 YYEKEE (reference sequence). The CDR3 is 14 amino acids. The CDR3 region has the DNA TGTGCCAGCAGCTTGTCCCAGGAGACCTATGGCTACACCTTC. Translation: CASSLSQETYGYTF.

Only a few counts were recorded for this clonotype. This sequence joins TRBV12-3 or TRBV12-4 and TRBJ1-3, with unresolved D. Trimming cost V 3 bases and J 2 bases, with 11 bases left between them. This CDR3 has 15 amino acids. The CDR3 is CASSFLAAAGNTIYF. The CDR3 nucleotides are TGTGCCAGCAGTTTTCTAGCAGCGGCTGGAAACACCATATATTTT.

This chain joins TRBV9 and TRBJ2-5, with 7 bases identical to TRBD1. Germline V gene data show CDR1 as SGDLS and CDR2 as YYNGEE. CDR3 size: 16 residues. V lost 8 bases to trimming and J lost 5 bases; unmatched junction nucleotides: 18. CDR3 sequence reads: CASRADDGQATETQYF. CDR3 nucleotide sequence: TGTGCCAGTCGCGCGGATGACGGACAGGCCACCGAGACCCAGTACTTC.

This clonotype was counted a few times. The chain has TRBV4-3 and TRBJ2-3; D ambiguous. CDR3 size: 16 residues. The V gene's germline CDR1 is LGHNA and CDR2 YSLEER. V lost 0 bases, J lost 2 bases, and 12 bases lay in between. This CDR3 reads CASSQEYRAYTDTQYF. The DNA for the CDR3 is TGCGCCAGCAGCCAAGAGTACAGAGCCTACACAGATACGCAGTATTTT.

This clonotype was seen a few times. The CDR3 loop is CASSQDMEWDENTGELFF. In DNA form, the CDR3 reads TGCGCCAGCAGCCAAGATATGGAGTGGGACGAGAACACCGGGGAGCTGTTTTTT. This chain uses TRBV4-3 with TRBJ2-2, with D perhaps being TRBD1 or TRBD2 (5 bases each). CDR3 length: 18 amino acids. The V end lost 0 bases, the J end lost 1 base, and 15 bases lay between the germline ends. The germline V gene has CDR1 LGHNA and CDR2 YSLEER.

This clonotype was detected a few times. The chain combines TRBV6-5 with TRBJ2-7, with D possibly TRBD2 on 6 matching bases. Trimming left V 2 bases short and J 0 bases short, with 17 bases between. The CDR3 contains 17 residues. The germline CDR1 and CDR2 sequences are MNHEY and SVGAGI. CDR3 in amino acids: CASSYLGWDSNSYEQYF. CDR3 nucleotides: TGTGCCAGCAGTTACCTGGGCTGGGACTCAAACTCCTACGAGCAGTACTTC.

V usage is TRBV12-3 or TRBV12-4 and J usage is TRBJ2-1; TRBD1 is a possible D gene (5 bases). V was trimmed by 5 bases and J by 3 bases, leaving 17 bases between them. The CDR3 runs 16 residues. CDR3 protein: CASSPGRAPGYNEQFF. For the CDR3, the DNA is TGTGCCAGCAGTCCGGGCAGGGCTCCGGGCTACAATGAGCAGTTCTTC.